Reported below is one TCR beta chain. Its antigen is not identified. V lost 6 bases to trimming and J lost 6 bases; unmatched junction nucleotides: 9. Looked up from germline, CDR1 is LGHNA and CDR2 is YNFKEQ. The CDR3 loop spans 14 amino acids. This sample was taken from a study of response to subunit inactivated influenza vaccine. Broader study findings: After each seasonal influenza vaccination, few new T cells are recruited, the authors suggested.

TCRdb used MiXCR to reprocess the RT-PCR reads, holding one entry per CDR3 protein. The sample records hundreds of thousands of distinct CDR3 sequences, about a sixth being singletons. The V gene is TRBV4-2, the J gene TRBJ2-3; 7 bases map to TRBD1. The source material was PBMCs from blood, sampled roughly 13 days after vaccination. This clonotype originated in a man in his fifties who received an inactivated influenza vaccine. In nucleotides, the CDR3 is TGTGCCAGCAGGCAGACAGGGCCCGAGGATACGCAGTATTTT. Protein product: CASRQTGPEDTQYF.